Below are 25 T cell receptor beta chains sequenced from a single sample in a study of T cell clonotyping in hematopoietic cell transplantation. Data came from immunoSEQ multiplex PCR; TCRdb stores just in-frame clones and leaves some out. In the table there are fewer than 50,000 clones, 86% of which are singletons. Time point here: recipient sample about 28 days before transplant, after cytoreduction. The source material was peripheral blood mononuclear cells, sampled before stem cell transplant. The source is a man aged 60-69 years with biphenotypic leukemia. Some clones in this sample may be carry-over from other donors' samples.

This chain connects TRBV27 to TRBJ2-7; TRBD2 matches 11 bases. V was clipped by 6 bases and J by 3 bases; unmatched bases: 7. CDR1 is MNHEY, CDR2 SMNVEV, per germline (reference sequence). CDR3 length: 15 amino acids. CDR3 residues: CASRLGTSGFYEQYF. CDR3 DNA: TGTGCCAGCAGATTAGGGACTAGCGGTTTCTACGAGCAGTACTTC.

The chain uses TRBV30 and TRBJ2-2, with D maybe TRBD2 (5 bases). The germline CDR1 and CDR2 sequences are GTSNPN and SVGIG (reference sequence). V was pared by 1 base and J by 2 bases, with 5 bases between. The CDR3 has 13 residues. Written as DNA, the CDR3 is TGTGCCTGGAGTGGGACTAACACCGGGGAGCTGTTTTTT. Translated, it gives CAWSGTNTGELFF.

This clone was seen a few times. The rearrangement uses TRBV19 and TRBJ1-1; D gene unclear. Germline CDR1 and CDR2: LNHDA and SQIVND (reference sequence). This CDR3 spans 14 amino acids. Deletions cut 2 bases from V and 0 bases from J, with 7 bases between. In DNA, the CDR3 is TGTGCCAGTAGTATAAGGGAGTTGAACACTGAAGCTTTCTTT. Residues: CASSIRELNTEAFF.

The chain carries TRBV30 and TRBJ1-1; the D is unclear. The CDR3 is made up of 12 amino acids. V lost 1 base and J 6 bases, leaving 9 bases between the germline ends. CDR1 and CDR2 (germline): GTSNPN, SVGIG (reference sequence). Written as DNA, the CDR3 is TGTGCCTGGAGTGGGGCAGGTCCTGAAGCTTTCTTT. Translated, it gives CAWSGAGPEAFF.

The chain recombines TRBV11-2 with TRBJ2-7; D is ambiguous. The CDR3 is made up of 15 amino acids. The V gene lost 3 bases and the J gene lost 3 bases, with 15 bases spanning the gap. CDR1 and CDR2 (germline): SGHAT, FQNNGV. CDR3 DNA: TGTGCCAGCAGCTTCTATTTGCTCAACCTCTACGAGCAGTACTTC. This gives the protein CASSFYLLNLYEQYF.

The chain joins TRBV9 to TRBJ1-1; D gene unclear. This CDR3 has 16 residues. Germline V lookup: CDR1 SGDLS, CDR2 YYNGEE. V lost 3 bases and J lost 1, with 16 bases in between. CDR3 sequence: CASSANLGGQNTEAFF. The DNA of the CDR3 is TGTGCCAGCAGCGCCAACCTCGGTGGCCAGAACACTGAAGCTTTCTTT.

V gene TRBV28 combines with J gene TRBJ1-1, with D perhaps TRBD1 (5 bases). Germline V gene sequence: CDR1 MDHEN, CDR2 SYDVKM. Trimming cost V 8 bases and J 1 base, with 14 bases left between them. The CDR3 is 14 amino acids. Written as DNA, the CDR3 is TGTGCCAGCGAGTCCCGGGGCTGGAACACTGAAGCTTTCTTT. Translating gives CASESRGWNTEAFF. Full variable domain (remainder filled in from reference TRBV28 and TRBJ1-1): DVKVTQSSRYLVKRTGEKVFLECVQDMDHENMFWYRQDPGLGLRLIYFSYDVKMKEKGDIPEGYSVSREKKERFSLILESASTNQTSMYLCASESRGWNTEAFFGQGTRLTVV.

The V call is TRBV6-1, the J call TRBJ2-7; 9 bases are a match to TRBD2. The CDR3 totals 15 residues. From germline, CDR1 is MNHNS and CDR2 SASEGT. Unmatched junction bases numbered 8, after V lost 6 bases and J lost 2 bases. The DNA for the CDR3 is TGTGCCAGCAGAAAGGGACTAGCAGAACCCTACGAGCAGTACTTC. This translates into CASRKGLAEPYEQYF.

The chain employs TRBV7-2 and TRBJ2-5; D may be TRBD2 (6 bases). V was shortened by 6 bases and J by 5 bases, with 13 bases between the two germline ends. CDR3 size: 13 residues. Germline V gene sequence: CDR1 SGHTA, CDR2 FQGNSA. The CDR3 sequence: CASRTGGWETQYF. CDR3 nucleotide sequence: TGTGCCAGCAGGACTGGGGGGTGGGAGACCCAGTACTTC. The variable domain in full, with the rest retrieved from reference TRBV7-2 and TRBJ2-5, is GAGVSQSPSNKVTEKGKDVELRCDPISGHTALYWYRQSLGQGLEFLIYFQGNSAPDKSGLPSDRFSAERTGGSVSTLTIQRTQQEDSAVYLCASRTGGWETQYFGPGTRLLVL.

The V call is TRBV7-2, the J call TRBJ2-1; D possibly corresponds to TRBD2 (5 bases). Germline-derived CDR1 and CDR2 are SGHTA and FQGNSA. Trimming shortened V by 1 base and J by 11 bases, and 12 bases separated the two germline ends. The CDR3 covers 13 residues. In nucleotides, the CDR3 is TGTGCCAGCAGCTTAGAAATGGCGGGCCAGCAGTTCTTC. It translates to CASSLEMAGQQFF.

The chain has TRBV5-4 and TRBJ2-2; 8 nucleotides agree with TRBD1. The CDR3 spans 15 residues. Germline V lookup: CDR1 SGHNT, CDR2 YYREEE (reference sequence). V trimming: 3 bases; J trimming: 7 bases; junction bases outside the gene matches: 8. CDR3 nucleotides: TGTGCCAGCAGCTCCAAGGGACAGGACCACGGGGAGCTGTTTTTT. Amino acid sequence: CASSSKGQDHGELFF.

J is TRBJ1-4 and V is TRBV27; D unresolved. Looked up from germline, CDR1 is MNHEY and CDR2 is SMNVEV (reference sequence). V lost 2 bases, J lost 8 bases, and 9 bases lay in between. The CDR3 length is 13 residues. In nucleotides, the CDR3 is TGTGCCAGCAGTTTAAGTGGGTTCGAAAAACTGTTTTTT. This codes for CASSLSGFEKLFF.

The CDR3 protein is CASSLDTVSTDTQYF. The CDR3, as DNA: TGCGCCAGCAGCTTGGACACTGTTAGCACAGATACGCAGTATTTT. The chain carries TRBV5-1 and TRBJ2-3; D remains unclear. Germline V gene data show CDR1 as SGHRS and CDR2 as YFSETQ. Trimming removed 0 bases at V and 0 bases at J, with 8 bases between. The CDR3 contains 15 residues.

This clone was seen only a few times. V is TRBV11-2 and J is TRBJ1-1; D gene uncertain. V lost 6 bases and J lost 4, with 12 bases in between. The CDR3 sequence is 13 residues long. Germline-derived CDR1 and CDR2 are SGHAT and FQNNGV. The CDR3 reads CASRAGSGTEAFF. CDR3 nucleotide sequence: TGTGCCAGCAGGGCGGGGTCAGGCACTGAAGCTTTCTTT.

This sequence joins TRBV30 and TRBJ2-7, with a tentative D call TRBD2 (8 bases). The germline CDR1 and CDR2 sequences are GTSNPN and SVGIG (reference sequence). With 5 bases removed from V and 8 bases from J, the gap between germline ends came to 19 bases. The CDR3 contains 13 residues. The CDR3 DNA is TGTGCCTGGGTACGGGAGGGGGCTGGACAGCAGTACTTC. Amino acid sequence: CAWVREGAGQQYF.

The chain's CDR3 is CAWARENIQYF. DNA of the CDR3: TGTGCCTGGGCCCGGGAAAACATTCAGTACTTC. This sequence joins TRBV30 and TRBJ2-4; D is unclear. Trimming removed 5 bases from V and 5 bases from J, with 7 bases in between. CDR3 length: 11 amino acids. The germline V gene has CDR1 GTSNPN and CDR2 SVGIG (reference sequence).

The V call is TRBV30, the J call TRBJ1-1, with no clear D. V lost 5 bases and J 3 bases, leaving 7 bases between the germline ends. The CDR3 has 11 amino acids. Per the germline V gene, CDR1 is GTSNPN and CDR2 is SVGIG (reference sequence). The CDR3 coding sequence is TGTGCCTGGGTGGGCTACACTGAAGCTTTCTTT. Protein: CAWVGYTEAFF.

V gene TRBV21-1 combines with J gene TRBJ2-4; TRBD2 is taken as the D call from the table, unchecked against the DNA. TRBV21-1 is classified as a pseudogene. The CDR3 loop spans 11 amino acids. The CDR3 DNA is TGTGCCAGCAGCCCCCGGGGGATTCAGTACTTC. This sequence encodes CASSPRGIQYF.

This chain uses TRBV7-6 with TRBJ1-5, with no clear D. Germline loops: CDR1 SGHVS, CDR2 FNYEAQ. V lost 4 bases and J lost 7, with 17 bases in between. This CDR3 region has 15 residues. CDR3: CASSSQDSPGQPQHF. CDR3 coding DNA: TGTGCCAGCAGCTCCCAGGATAGTCCGGGGCAGCCCCAGCATTTT.

This clone was counted a single time. V and J are TRBV7-7 and TRBJ2-5, with 7 bases aligning to TRBD2. CDR3 size: 14 residues. The germline V gene has CDR1 SSHAT and CDR2 FNYEAQ (reference sequence). For the CDR3, the DNA is TGTGCTAGCGGGCCCCTGGACCGTCAAGAGACCCAGTACTTC. Encoded protein: CASGPLDRQETQYF.

Turning to this clone: One base away lies a much larger clone, so this may be a sequencing read error. Within the sample, other DNA sequences also encode this same CDR3. The chain joins TRBV30 to TRBJ2-3; no definite D call. Looked up from germline, CDR1 is GTSNPN and CDR2 is SVGIG (reference sequence). The CDR3 length is 12 residues. V shed 2 bases and J shed 2 bases, with 5 bases lying between them. CDR3: CAWSLSTDTQYF. The CDR3 nucleotides read TGTGCCTGGAGTCTGTCCACAGATACGCAGTATTTT.

The V gene is TRBV29-1, the J gene TRBJ2-7; D not certain. V was pared by 7 bases and J by 2 bases, with 12 bases between. This CDR3 comprises 12 residues. The germline V gene has CDR1 SQVTM and CDR2 ANQGSEA. CDR3 DNA: TGCAGCGCCGGACGGTTCACCTACGAGCAGTACTTC. It encodes CSAGRFTYEQYF.

This rearrangement joins TRBV4-1 to TRBJ1-5; 9 bases are shared with TRBD1. Trimming removed 2 bases from V and 1 base from J; junction bases left unmatched: 6. The CDR3 spans 17 residues. CDR1 MGHRA and CDR2 YSYEKL come from the germline V gene. Here the CDR3 DNA reads TGCGCCAGCAGCCAATTACAGGGGGCGCCAAGCAATCAGCCCCAGCATTTT. Its protein product is CASSQLQGAPSNQPQHF.

The chain couples TRBV10-3 to TRBJ2-3, with D uncertain. Germline assignment: CDR1 ENHRY and CDR2 SYGVKD. V was pared by 10 bases and J by 3 bases, with 8 bases between. The CDR3 runs to 11 residues. CDR3 residues: CATALTDTQYF. Written as DNA, the CDR3 is TGTGCCACAGCCTTAACAGATACGCAGTATTTT.

This clone has a single count. The chain is built from TRBV6-5 and TRBJ2-5; D is unresolved. V gave up 8 bases and J gave up 0 bases, with 16 bases separating them. Germline V gene data show CDR1 as MNHEY and CDR2 as SVGAGI. The CDR3 extends over 15 amino acids. The CDR3 loop reads CASAQTYYDQETQYF. The CDR3 DNA reads as TGTGCCAGCGCGCAGACTTATTATGACCAAGAGACCCAGTACTTC.